The clone carrying this T cell receptor (beta chain) was picked up a small number of times. Its antigen is unknown. Quantitative molecular-barcoded 5'-RACE generated the TCR beta libraries. TCRdb reanalysed the 5' RACE reads using MiXCR and keeps one entry per CDR3 protein. The repertoire consists of about 420,000 distinct CDR3 sequences, with approximately 20% occurring once and the leading ten covering approximately 15%. This CDR3 spans 13 amino acids. Germline V gene sequence: CDR1 DFQATT, CDR2 SNEGSKA (reference sequence). V was clipped by 5 bases and J by 8 bases; unmatched bases: 9. This record belongs to a study of CD8 T cells in ankylosing spondylitis. Findings and limits, study-wide: What seemed typical of ankylosing spondylitis blood was a TCR beta motif built from roughly eight highly homologous variants. Both synovial fluid and blood in reactive arthritis had previously been reported to carry some motif variants.

The source is a male donor with ankylosing spondylitis. Sequenced input: blood, either unsorted or a sorted T cell fraction (not recorded which). The rearrangement links TRBV20-1 to TRBJ2-1, with TRBD2 matching 7 bases. The CDR3 spells CSAEAGVFDEQFF. The DNA of the CDR3 is TGCAGTGCTGAGGCGGGAGTTTTCGATGAGCAGTTCTTC.